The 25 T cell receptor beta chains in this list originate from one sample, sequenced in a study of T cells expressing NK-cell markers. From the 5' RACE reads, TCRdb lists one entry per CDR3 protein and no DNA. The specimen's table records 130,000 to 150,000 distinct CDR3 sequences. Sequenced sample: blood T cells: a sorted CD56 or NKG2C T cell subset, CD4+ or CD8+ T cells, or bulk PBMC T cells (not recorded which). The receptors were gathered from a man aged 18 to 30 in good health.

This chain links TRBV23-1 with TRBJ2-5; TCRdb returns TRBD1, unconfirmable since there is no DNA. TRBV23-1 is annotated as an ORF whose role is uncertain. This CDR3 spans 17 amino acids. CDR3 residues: CASSQRTGWQYQETQYF.

CDR3 loop: CASNSSSEGGEKLFF. V usage is TRBV7-4 and J usage is TRBJ1-4. The CDR3 covers 15 residues. Germline loops: CDR1 SGHVT, CDR2 SQSDAQ.

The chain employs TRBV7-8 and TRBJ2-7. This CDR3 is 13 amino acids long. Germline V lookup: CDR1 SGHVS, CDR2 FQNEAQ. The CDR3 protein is CASSSDTAYEQYF.

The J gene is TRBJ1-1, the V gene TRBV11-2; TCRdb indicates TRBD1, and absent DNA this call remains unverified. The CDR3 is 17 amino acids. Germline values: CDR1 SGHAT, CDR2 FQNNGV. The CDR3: CASSLEVTRGVNTEAFF.

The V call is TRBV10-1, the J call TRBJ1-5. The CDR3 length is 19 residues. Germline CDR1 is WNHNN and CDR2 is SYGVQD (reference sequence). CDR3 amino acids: CASSESNFRRASRNQPQHF.

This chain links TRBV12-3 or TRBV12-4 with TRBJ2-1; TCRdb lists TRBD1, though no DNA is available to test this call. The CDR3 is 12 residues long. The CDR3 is CASRQQGNEQFF.

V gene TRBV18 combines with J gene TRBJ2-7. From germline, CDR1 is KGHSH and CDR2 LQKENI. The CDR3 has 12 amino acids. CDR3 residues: CASSPGEAEQYF.

CDR3 residues: CASSSPGPYNEQFF. The rearrangement links TRBV27 to TRBJ2-1; as DNA is missing, the TRBD1 call by TCRdb cannot be tested. The CDR3 is made up of 14 amino acids. CDR1 is MNHEY and CDR2 is SMNVEV in the germline V gene (reference sequence).

The CDR3 sequence: CAWRSVGESGYTF. The J gene is TRBJ1-2, the V gene TRBV30. The CDR3 spans 13 residues. The germline V gene encodes CDR1 GTSNPN and CDR2 SVGIG (reference sequence).

CDR3 protein: CASSLLIAGGPDTDTQYF. The rearrangement joins TRBV11-2 to TRBJ2-3; TCRdb gives TRBD2 as the D gene, but with no DNA this cannot be confirmed. The CDR3 covers 18 residues. The germline gives CDR1 SGHAT, CDR2 FQNNGV. Full variable domain (rest looked up from reference TRBV11-2 and TRBJ2-3): EAGVAQSPRYKIIEKRQSVAFWCNPISGHATLYWYQQILGQGPKLLIQFQNNGVVDDSQLPKDRFSAERLKGVDSTLKIQPAKLEDSAVYLCASSLLIAGGPDTDTQYFGPGTRLTVL.

The CDR3: CASSHGQGVAEQYF. The rearrangement links TRBV7-2 to TRBJ2-7; without DNA, the TCRdb call of TRBD1 cannot be checked. This CDR3 comprises 14 residues. Germline V lookup: CDR1 SGHTA, CDR2 FQGNSA.

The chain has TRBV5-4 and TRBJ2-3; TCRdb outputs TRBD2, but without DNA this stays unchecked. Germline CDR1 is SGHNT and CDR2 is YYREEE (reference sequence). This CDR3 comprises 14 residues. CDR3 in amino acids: CASSLLAGEYTQYF.

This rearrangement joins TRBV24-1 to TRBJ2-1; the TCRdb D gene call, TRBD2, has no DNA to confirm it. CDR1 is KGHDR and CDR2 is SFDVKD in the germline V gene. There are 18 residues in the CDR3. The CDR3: CATSDFDMAGTSGNEQFF.

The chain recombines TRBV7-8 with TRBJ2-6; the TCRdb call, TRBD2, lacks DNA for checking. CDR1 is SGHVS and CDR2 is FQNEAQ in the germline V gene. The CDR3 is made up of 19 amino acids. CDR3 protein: CASNLRRVAGASGANVLTF.

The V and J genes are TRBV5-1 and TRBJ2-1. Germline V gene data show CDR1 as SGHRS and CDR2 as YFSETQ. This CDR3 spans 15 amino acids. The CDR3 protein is CASSLDQGTYNEQFF.

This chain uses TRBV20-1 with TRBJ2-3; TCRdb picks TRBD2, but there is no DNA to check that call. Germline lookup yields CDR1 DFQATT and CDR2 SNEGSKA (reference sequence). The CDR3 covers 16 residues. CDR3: CSAREREAPSTDTQYF.

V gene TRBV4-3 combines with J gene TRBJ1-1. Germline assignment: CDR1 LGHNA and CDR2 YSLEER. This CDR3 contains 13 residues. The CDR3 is CASSQVGNTEAFF.

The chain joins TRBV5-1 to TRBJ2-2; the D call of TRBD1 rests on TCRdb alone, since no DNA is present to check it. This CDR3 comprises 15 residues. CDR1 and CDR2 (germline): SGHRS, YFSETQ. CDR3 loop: CASSLAGQGFGELFF.

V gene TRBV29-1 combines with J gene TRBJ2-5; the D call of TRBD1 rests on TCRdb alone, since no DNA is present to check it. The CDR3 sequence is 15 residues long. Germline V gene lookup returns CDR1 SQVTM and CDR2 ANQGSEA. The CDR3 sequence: CSVTKTGGFQETQYF. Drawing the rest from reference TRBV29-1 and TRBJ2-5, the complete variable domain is SAVISQKPSRDICQRGTSLTIQCQVDSQVTMMFWYRQQPGQSLTLIATANQGSEATYESGFVIDKFPISRPNLTFSTLTVSNMSPEDSSIYLCSVTKTGGFQETQYFGPGTRLLVL.

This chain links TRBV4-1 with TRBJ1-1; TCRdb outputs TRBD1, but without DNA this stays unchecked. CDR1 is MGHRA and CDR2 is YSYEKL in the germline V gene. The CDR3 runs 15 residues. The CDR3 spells CASSQQITGQLEAFF.

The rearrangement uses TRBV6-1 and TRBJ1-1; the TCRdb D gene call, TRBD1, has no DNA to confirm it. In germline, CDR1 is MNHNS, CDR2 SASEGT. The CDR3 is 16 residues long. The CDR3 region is CASSEWDTLENTEAFF.

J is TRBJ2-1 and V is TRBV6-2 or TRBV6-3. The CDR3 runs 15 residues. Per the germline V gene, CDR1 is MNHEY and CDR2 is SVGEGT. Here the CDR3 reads CASSYSGRIYNEQFF.

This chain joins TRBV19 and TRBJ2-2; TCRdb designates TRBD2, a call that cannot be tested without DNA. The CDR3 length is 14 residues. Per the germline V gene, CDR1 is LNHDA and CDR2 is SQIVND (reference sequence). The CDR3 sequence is CASSLQGLTGELFF.

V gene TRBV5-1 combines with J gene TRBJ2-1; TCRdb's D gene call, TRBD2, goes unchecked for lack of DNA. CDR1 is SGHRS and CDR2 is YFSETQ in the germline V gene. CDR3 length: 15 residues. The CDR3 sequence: CASNQLAGAGNEQFF.

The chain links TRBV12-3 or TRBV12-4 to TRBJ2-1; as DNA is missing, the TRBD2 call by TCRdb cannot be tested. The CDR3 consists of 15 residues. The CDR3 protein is CASSLVGSPYNEQFF.